Presented here are 8 T cell receptor beta chains from one specimen sequenced in a study of shared clonotypes between healthy human individuals. Profiling relied on immunoSEQ multiplex PCR, and the TCRdb table lists in-frame clones only, not all of them. Of approximately 2.5 million clones listed, around nine tenths were seen once; the top ten hold roughly 0.13%. The sequencing sample was made of naive CD4+ T cells sorted from blood. Specified subset: CD45RA+ positively selected. All receptors come from a man between 18 and 29 years old in good health.

Only one count was recorded for this clone. V usage is TRBV29-1 and J usage is TRBJ2-3; D not resolved. Trimming took off 5 bases at V and 2 bases at J, with 11 bases between the two ends. The V gene's germline CDR1 is SQVTM and CDR2 ANQGSEA. This CDR3 contains 13 residues. The CDR3 coding sequence is TGCAGCGTTATCCCAGGATTCACAGATACGCAGTATTTT. As protein: CSVIPGFTDTQYF.

V usage is TRBV18 and J usage is TRBJ2-7, with D possibly TRBD2 on 5 matching bases. CDR3 size: 16 residues. Per germline, CDR1 KGHSH and CDR2 LQKENI. V shed 4 bases and J shed 6 bases, with 22 bases lying between them. The CDR3 sequence: CASSQRERGNRGEQYF. CDR3 in DNA: TGTGCCAGCTCACAACGCGAACGGGGTAATAGAGGCGAGCAGTACTTC.

Note on this clone: The same CDR3 is also encoded by other DNA sequences in this sample. The J gene is TRBJ1-6, the V gene TRBV7-2; no firm D call. CDR3 length: 11 amino acids. Trimming shortened V by 2 bases and J by 10 bases, and 3 bases separated the two germline ends. Germline V gene data show CDR1 as SGHTA and CDR2 as FQGNSA. The CDR3 is CASSLSSPLHF. In DNA, the CDR3 is TGTGCCAGCAGCTTATCCTCACCCCTCCACTTT.

V usage is TRBV4-1 and J usage is TRBJ2-2, with 8 nucleotides matching TRBD1. Per germline, CDR1 MGHRA and CDR2 YSYEKL. The V gene end was trimmed by 4 bases and the J gene end by 3 bases; junction bases not matched to a gene: 7. The CDR3 extends over 16 amino acids. As DNA, the CDR3 is TGCGCCAGCAGCCGGTCGACAGGGGCGGACACCGGGGAGCTGTTTTTT. This sequence encodes CASSRSTGADTGELFF.

The chain joins TRBV6-1 to TRBJ1-2; D remains unclear. V was trimmed by 0 bases and J by 4 bases, leaving 12 bases between them. The V gene's germline CDR1 is MNHNS and CDR2 SASEGT. This CDR3 contains 15 residues. The CDR3 region is CASSEASWPLYGYTF. The CDR3 DNA reads TGTGCCAGCAGTGAAGCCTCGTGGCCCCTCTATGGCTACACCTTC.

This chain links TRBV2 with TRBJ2-1; TRBD2 might be the D (6 bases). Germline V lookup: CDR1 SNHLY, CDR2 FYNNEI. This CDR3 contains 15 residues. Trimming shortened V by 6 bases and J by 5 bases, and 17 bases separated the two germline ends. CDR3 DNA: TGTGCCAGCAGCAAGGGGATAGCGGCTAACAATGAGCAGTTCTTC. Amino acid sequence: CASSKGIAANNEQFF. The complete variable domain, with remaining parts taken from reference TRBV2 and TRBJ2-1, reads EPEVTQTPSHQVTQMGQEVILRCVPISNHLYFYWYRQILGQKVEFLVSFYNNEISEKSEIFDDQFSVERPDGSNFTLKIRSTKLEDSAMYFCASSKGIAANNEQFFGPGTRLTVL.

As DNA, the CDR3 is TGCGCCAGCAGCGTGAGCAGGGAGTACGAGCAGTACTTC. Its translation: CASSVSREYEQYF. The V and J genes are TRBV5-1 and TRBJ2-7; D possibly uses TRBD1 or TRBD2 (5 bases each). This CDR3 is 13 amino acids long. V lost 4 bases and J lost 4, with 12 bases in between. Germline loops: CDR1 SGHRS, CDR2 YFSETQ.

This clone appeared once. V usage is TRBV28 and J usage is TRBJ2-7; D is perhaps TRBD1 (6 bases). V gave up 7 bases and J gave up 4 bases, with 17 bases separating them. The CDR3 totals 14 residues. Germline V gives CDR1 MDHEN, CDR2 SYDVKM. This CDR3 reads CASTAGTNYYEQYF. CDR3 nucleotide sequence: TGTGCCAGCACGGCCGGGACAAACTATTACGAGCAGTACTTC.